This T cell receptor (beta chain) stems from a study of vaccination effects on CD4 cells after COVID-19. Prior to sequencing, the ViraFEST assay stimulated PBMC with viral peptide pools, which expanded the antigen-specific CD4+ T cells. It was after around 10 days of culture that CD4+ T cells were isolated. Libraries were prepared by immunoSEQ multiplex PCR; TCRdb keeps only in-frame clonotypes and omits some of them. This sample has tens of thousands of clones; around 70% occur once, and the top ten carry approximately 2%. The ends were cut back, 5 bases at V and 5 bases at J, with 6 bases in the middle. The germline gives CDR1 LNHDA, CDR2 SQIVND (reference sequence). There are 12 residues in the CDR3. Concerning this clone: Antigen specificity is unknown.

Sequences were derived from CD4+ T cells from PBMCs cultured with HCoV-229E spike peptides, sampled before COVID-19 vaccination. This receptor was taken from a human donor who received a COVID-19 vaccine. The rearrangement links TRBV19 to TRBJ2-2; D is unresolved. For the CDR3, the DNA is TGTGCCAGTAGTCGCGAGACCGGGGAGCTGTTTTTT. Translating it yields CASSRETGELFF.